This entry lists 29 T cell receptor beta chains sequenced from one sample in a study of Graves' ophthalmopathy and Graves' hyperthyroidism. RNA transcripts were the source from which TCR beta CDR3 regions were amplified. HTBI primers primed a first-round RT-PCR, and a second-round multiplex PCR followed. MiXCR was run by TCRdb on the multiplex PCR reads, yielding one entry per CDR3 protein. Seen here are 350,000 to 400,000 distinct CDR3 sequences, about 17% observed once, and the top ten hold around 1.4%. Input material: peripheral blood. The receptors were gathered from a woman aged 18-35 years with Graves' ophthalmopathy.

This clonotype was counted ten times or more. Possible read error: a much larger clone is one base away. V is TRBV30 and J is TRBJ1-5; unclear D gene. V was clipped by 5 bases and J by 3 bases, with 11 bases between them. The germline gives CDR1 GTSNPN, CDR2 SVGIG (reference sequence). The CDR3 sequence is 13 residues long. CDR3 nucleotide sequence: TGTGCCTGGGGTGGCGGGGACAATCAGCCCCAGCATTTT. Encoded protein: CAWGGGDNQPQHF.

This clonotype was seen repeatedly, ten times or more. The chain is built from TRBV2 and TRBJ2-3; 9 positions match TRBD1. J was trimmed by 4 bases and V by 7 bases; bases with no gene match: 6. The CDR3 has 14 residues. Germline V gives CDR1 SNHLY, CDR2 FYNNEI. CDR3 nucleotide sequence: TGTGCCAGCAAGATGGGACAGGGATCAGATACGCAGTATTTT. Residues: CASKMGQGSDTQYF.

This clonotype was recorded at least ten times. The limits of the CDR3 on the DNA are not certain, so only TCRdb's listed CDR3 is given. The chain carries TRBV29-1 and TRBJ2-7; TRBD1, as called in the table, went unchecked against the DNA. The length of the CDR3 is 13 amino acids, counting both ends. Germline values: CDR1 SQVTM, CDR2 ANQGSEA. The CDR3 loop reads CSVLAQGAGEQYF.

The rearrangement uses TRBV24-1 and TRBJ1-1; D possibly corresponds to TRBD1 (6 bases). The CDR3 has 13 amino acids. CDR1 is KGHDR, CDR2 SFDVKD, per germline. Trimming took off 6 bases at V and 5 bases at J, with 12 bases between the two ends. The CDR3 DNA reads as TGTGCCACCAGTTGGGGGGCGTCGACTGAAGCTTTCTTT. This sequence encodes CATSWGASTEAFF.

This clonotype was seen ten or more times. J is TRBJ2-7 and V is TRBV6-1; TRBD1 matches 8 bases. The CDR3 spans 13 residues. V was pared by 6 bases and J by 5 bases, with 6 bases of the junction left unmatched. CDR1 MNHNS and CDR2 SASEGT come from the germline V gene. The CDR3: CASRTGVLNEQYF. CDR3 nucleotides: TGTGCCAGCAGGACAGGGGTTCTGAACGAGCAGTACTTC.

There are many counts of this clonotype. Here the CDR3 DNA reads TGTGCCAGCAGTGAACAGGGGGCTCGGCAGCCCCAGCATTTT. This codes for CASSEQGARQPQHF. The chain has TRBV2 and TRBJ1-5; 8 bases are a match to TRBD1. V dropped 2 bases and J dropped 7; count of bases not matched to a gene: 4. The germline V gene has CDR1 SNHLY and CDR2 FYNNEI. The CDR3 runs 14 residues.

The sample holds many counts of this clonotype. The chain links TRBV19 to TRBJ2-2; TRBD1 matches at 7 bases. V lost 6 bases and J lost 5; bases outside the gene matches: 6. In germline, CDR1 is LNHDA, CDR2 SQIVND (reference sequence). CDR3 length: 14 residues. The CDR3 region is CASSRDSRTGELFF. The CDR3 nucleotides read TGTGCCAGTAGCCGGGACAGTCGGACCGGGGAGCTGTTTTTT.

This clonotype has ten or more counts. The CDR3 loop reads CASSYSSLGIQLHF. Written as DNA, the CDR3 is TGTGCCAGCAGTTACTCCAGTCTAGGTATTCAGCTCCACTTT. The genes are TRBV6-5 and TRBJ1-6; D unresolved. Germline V gene lookup returns CDR1 MNHEY and CDR2 SVGAGI. The CDR3 sequence is 14 residues long. V lost 0 bases and J 16 bases, leaving 16 bases between the germline ends.

In its sample, this clonotype was seen many times. This rearrangement joins TRBV11-1 to TRBJ2-7; 9 nucleotides align to TRBD1. With V trimmed by 5 bases and J by 3 bases, 14 bases remained unmatched. Germline loops: CDR1 SGHAT, CDR2 FQDESV (reference sequence). The CDR3 consists of 17 residues. CDR3 bases: TGTGCCAGCAGCGCCCAAGATTACCGGGACAGGGACTACGAGCAGTACTTC. Its protein is CASSAQDYRDRDYEQYF.

Ten or more counts support this clonotype. The CDR3 region has the DNA TGTGCCAGCCGATCACCAGGTCCCGGGGAGCTGTTTTTT. This codes for CASRSPGPGELFF. The J gene is TRBJ2-2, the V gene TRBV6-1; D is ambiguous. The CDR3 length is 13 residues. With 8 bases removed from V and 6 bases from J, the gap between germline ends came to 13 bases. CDR1 and CDR2 (germline): MNHNS, SASEGT.

This clonotype has a handful of counts. The V and J genes are TRBV27 and TRBJ1-1; no clear D gene. Germline-derived CDR1 and CDR2 are MNHEY and SMNVEV (reference sequence). V shed 3 bases and J shed 5 bases, with 10 bases lying between them. The CDR3 runs 13 residues. CDR3 in amino acids: CASSFSGWTEAFF. DNA of the CDR3: TGTGCCAGCAGTTTCTCAGGCTGGACTGAAGCTTTCTTT.

This clonotype was found many times. The chain joins TRBV11-2 to TRBJ2-7; TRBD2 might be the D (7 bases). Trimming removed 1 base at V and 2 bases at J, with 12 bases between. This CDR3 has 15 amino acids. Germline CDR1 SGHAT, CDR2 FQNNGV. DNA for the CDR3: TGTGCCAGCAGCTTAGGCGGGGGCGGACCCTACGAGCAGTACTTC. Its protein product is CASSLGGGGPYEQYF.

This clonotype was seen repeatedly, ten times or more. V is TRBV6-2 or TRBV6-3 and J is TRBJ2-7; no definite D call. The CDR3 is made up of 12 amino acids. Germline V gene data show CDR1 as MNHEY and CDR2 as SVGEGT. Deletions cut 4 bases from V and 4 bases from J, with 8 bases between. CDR3 loop: CASSSRLYEQYF. In nucleotides, the CDR3 is TGTGCCAGCAGTTCCCGACTTTACGAGCAGTACTTC.

For the CDR3, the DNA is TGTGCCAGCAGTGTATACGGGGGAACTGAAGCTTTCTTT. The encoded protein is CASSVYGGTEAFF. The V and J genes are TRBV6-1 and TRBJ1-1; D may be TRBD1 (5 bases). Germline V CDR1 and CDR2: MNHNS, SASEGT. This CDR3 has 13 amino acids. The V gene lost 4 bases and the J gene lost 5 bases, with 11 bases spanning the gap.

This clonotype was counted between two and nine times. The rearrangement uses TRBV5-6 and TRBJ2-7, with TRBD2 identical over 7 bases. Germline V gives CDR1 SGHDT, CDR2 YYEEEE. The J segment lost 4 bases and the V segment lost 4 bases, leaving 14 bases of the junction unmatched. This CDR3 is 16 amino acids long. The CDR3 coding sequence is TGTGCCAGCAGCGCGGCATGGGAGCGGGATGTGTACGAGCAGTACTTC. It codes for CASSAAWERDVYEQYF. The full variable domain, rest sourced from reference TRBV5-6 and TRBJ2-7, is DAGVTQSPTHLIKTRGQQVTLRCSPKSGHDTVSWYQQALGQGPQFIFQYYEEEERQRGNFPDRFSGHQFPNYSSELNVNALLLGDSALYLCASSAAWERDVYEQYFGPGTRLTVT.

This clonotype was recorded at least ten times. This chain uses TRBV18 with TRBJ2-5; TRBD1 is a possible D gene (5 bases). Deletions cut 1 base from V and 7 bases from J, with 13 bases between. The CDR3 loop spans 14 amino acids. Germline assignment: CDR1 KGHSH and CDR2 LQKENI. CDR3: CASSPLDRSVTQYF. CDR3 DNA: TGTGCCAGCTCACCACTCGACAGATCGGTGACCCAGTACTTC.

This clonotype was counted at least ten times. V gene TRBV28 combines with J gene TRBJ1-6; unclear D gene. CDR3 length equals 14 residues. The V and J ends lost 2 bases and 2 bases respectively, with 4 bases between them. The germline V gene has CDR1 MDHEN and CDR2 SYDVKM. The CDR3 sequence: CASSLRPYNSPLHF. CDR3 in DNA: TGTGCCAGCAGTTTAAGGCCCTATAATTCACCCCTCCACTTT. The full variable domain, its missing parts supplied by reference TRBV28 and TRBJ1-6, is DVKVTQSSRYLVKRTGEKVFLECVQDMDHENMFWYRQDPGLGLRLIYFSYDVKMKEKGDIPEGYSVSREKKERFSLILESASTNQTSMYLCASSLRPYNSPLHFGNGTRLTVT.

In this sample, this clonotype turned up many times. The DNA of the CDR3 is TGTGCCAGCAGCGAAGGGGGCGGATTACCGAACACCGGGGAGCTGTTTTTT. Translating it yields CASSEGGGLPNTGELFF. V and J are TRBV13 and TRBJ2-2; the match to TRBD1 covers 7 bases. CDR1 PRHDT and CDR2 FYEKMQ come from the germline V gene (reference sequence). The CDR3 extends over 17 amino acids. V dropped 5 bases and J dropped 0; count of bases not matched to a gene: 9.

This chain joins TRBV6-5 and TRBJ2-4, with TRBD1 matching 11 bases. The CDR3 consists of 13 residues. Germline V gives CDR1 MNHEY, CDR2 SVGAGI. V shed 7 bases, J shed 9 bases, and the junction held 5 bases outside the gene matches. CDR3 residues: CASKDRGRGIQYF. CDR3 bases: TGTGCCAGCAAGGACAGGGGGCGCGGCATTCAGTACTTC.

In this sample, this clonotype turned up many times. This chain joins TRBV9 and TRBJ1-1; no reliable D call. The CDR3 contains 14 residues. Trimming took off 0 bases at V and 4 bases at J, with 10 bases between the two ends. In germline, CDR1 is SGDLS, CDR2 YYNGEE. The CDR3 nucleotides are TGTGCCAGCAGCGTAGCCCCTCGGACCACTGAAGCTTTCTTT. Translating it yields CASSVAPRTTEAFF.

This clonotype was picked up many times. The rearrangement links TRBV28 to TRBJ1-1; D remains ambiguous. In germline, CDR1 is MDHEN, CDR2 SYDVKM. V lost 3 bases to trimming and J lost 1 base, with 15 bases between them. The CDR3 has 16 amino acids. This CDR3 reads CASSLLLQDPNTEAFF. In DNA, the CDR3 is TGTGCCAGCAGTTTGCTCCTCCAAGACCCGAACACTGAAGCTTTCTTT.

This clonotype occurred many times. V gene TRBV14 combines with J gene TRBJ2-2; 8 bases map to TRBD2. Germline CDR1 and CDR2: SGHDN and FVKESK. V lost 0 bases, J lost 1 base, and 4 bases stayed unmatched. This CDR3 comprises 17 residues. CDR3 coding DNA: TGTGCCAGCAGCCAAGATCTCGCGGGAGGGAACACCGGGGAGCTGTTTTTT. It translates to CASSQDLAGGNTGELFF. The full variable domain, completed using reference TRBV14 and TRBJ2-2, is EAGVTQFPSHSVIEKGQTVTLRCDPISGHDNLYWYRRVMGKEIKFLLHFVKESKQDESGMPNNRFLAERTGGTYSTLKVQPAELEDSGVYFCASSQDLAGGNTGELFFGEGSRLTVL.

There are many counts of this clonotype. This chain links TRBV6-2 or TRBV6-3 with TRBJ1-1, with D perhaps matching TRBD1 (5 bases). Looked up from germline, CDR1 is MNHEY and CDR2 is SVGEGT. The CDR3 covers 14 residues. Trimming shortened V by 6 bases and J by 1 base, and 12 bases separated the two germline ends. For the CDR3, the DNA is TGTGCCAGCAGCGGGGCACCAGGGAACACTGAAGCTTTCTTT. Its protein product is CASSGAPGNTEAFF.

This clonotype showed up many times. This rearrangement joins TRBV18 to TRBJ2-7; 7 bases are shared with TRBD1. J gave up 8 bases and V 3 bases, and 4 bases lay outside the gene matches. Germline CDR1 reads KGHSH; CDR2 reads LQKENI. The CDR3 length is 12 residues. The chain's CDR3 is CASSPGQAKQYF. The CDR3 coding sequence is TGTGCCAGCTCACCTGGACAGGCGAAGCAGTACTTC.

In this sample, this clonotype turned up many times. In nucleotides, the CDR3 is TGTGCCAGCAGGCCTACGGACAGCGTGAACTCTGGAAACACCATATATTTT. It is translated as CASRPTDSVNSGNTIYF. The V and J genes are TRBV7-6 and TRBJ1-3, with D perhaps TRBD1 (6 bases). Between the trimmed V and J ends, which lost 6 bases and 0 bases, there was a span of 18 bases. Germline V gives CDR1 SGHVS, CDR2 FNYEAQ. The CDR3 sequence is 17 residues long.

This clonotype was counted at least ten times. The chain recombines TRBV6-2 or TRBV6-3 with TRBJ1-1, with D uncertain. The CDR3 contains 15 residues. Trimming took off 0 bases at V and 7 bases at J, with 15 bases between the two ends. The germline gives CDR1 MNHEY, CDR2 SVGEGT. The CDR3 spells CASSYSKTSLLEAFF. DNA for the CDR3: TGTGCCAGCAGTTACTCGAAAACCAGCCTGCTTGAAGCTTTCTTT.

This clonotype was recorded only once. The chain combines TRBV7-2 with TRBJ2-7, with D unclear. The CDR3 loop spans 13 amino acids. Trimming shortened V by 3 bases and J by 3 bases, and 9 bases separated the two germline ends. Germline CDR1 reads SGHTA; CDR2 reads FQGNSA. The CDR3 nucleotides are TGTGCCAGCAGCTTCGGCAGGATCTACGAGCAGTACTTC. Translated: CASSFGRIYEQYF.

This clonotype was detected ten times or more. The genes are TRBV18 and TRBJ2-5, with TRBD1 identical over 9 bases. The CDR3 sequence is 14 residues long. Germline V gives CDR1 KGHSH, CDR2 LQKENI. The junction had 4 bases not matched to a gene; V was cut back by 3 bases and J by 5 bases. The CDR3 region has the DNA TGTGCCAGCTCACCGAGGGGACAGGGTGAGACCCAGTACTTC. Its translation is CASSPRGQGETQYF. Full variable domain (remainder filled in from reference TRBV18 and TRBJ2-5): NAGVMQNPRHLVRRRGQEARLRCSPMKGHSHVYWYRQLPEEGLKFMVYLQKENIIDESGMPKERFSAEFPKEGPSILRIQQVVRGDSAAYFCASSPRGQGETQYFGPGTRLLVL.

This clonotype was seen at least ten times. The V and J genes are TRBV12-3 or TRBV12-4 and TRBJ1-2; the D gene is possibly TRBD1 (5 bases). The CDR3 is made up of 13 amino acids. V lost 7 bases and J 2 bases, leaving 11 bases between the germline ends. The CDR3: CASKSGWNYGYTF. DNA for the CDR3: TGTGCCAGCAAGTCAGGGTGGAACTATGGCTACACCTTC.